Below are 16 T cell receptor beta chains sequenced from a single sample in a study of T cell responses to AZD1222 COVID-19 vaccine. Measured with immunoSEQ multiplex PCR; TCRdb has only the in-frame clones, and not every one. The table shows roughly 120,000 clones, with roughly 90% occurring only once. The sample was peripheral blood, taken on day 0 of AZD1222 vaccination. These receptors originate from an adult in good health.

The rearrangement uses TRBV6-5 and TRBJ1-2; 8 bases fit TRBD1. The junction had 6 bases not matched to a gene; V was cut back by 3 bases and J by 0 bases. CDR3 size: 16 residues. In germline, CDR1 is MNHEY, CDR2 SVGAGI. CDR3 sequence reads: CASSYSRTGPNYGYTF. The CDR3 nucleotides read TGTGCCAGCAGTTATTCTCGGACAGGGCCTAACTATGGCTACACCTTC.

This rearrangement joins TRBV27 to TRBJ1-2; D perhaps matches TRBD1 (5 bases). CDR1 is MNHEY, CDR2 SMNVEV, per germline (reference sequence). There are 13 residues in the CDR3. V was pared by 2 bases and J by 6 bases, with 10 bases between. The CDR3 here is CASSLQGPDGYTF. For the CDR3, the DNA is TGTGCCAGCAGTTTACAGGGACCGGATGGCTACACCTTC.

Only a few counts were recorded for this clone. The chain employs TRBV7-8 and TRBJ2-5, with 13 nucleotides matching TRBD2. The V segment lost 5 bases and the J segment 2 bases; nucleotides outside the gene matches: 5. CDR3 size: 16 residues. CDR1 SGHVS and CDR2 FQNEAQ come from the germline V gene. The CDR3 loop is CASSHQGLAGQETQYF. CDR3 DNA sequence: TGTGCCAGCAGCCACCAGGGACTAGCGGGACAAGAGACCCAGTACTTC.

The chain uses TRBV28 and TRBJ2-2; 7 nucleotides line up with TRBD2. Germline loops: CDR1 MDHEN, CDR2 SYDVKM. V was clipped by 0 bases and J by 5 bases; unmatched bases: 6. CDR3 length equals 16 residues. CDR3 bases: TGTGCCAGCAGTTTATGGGCGGGAGTAGGAACCGGGGAGCTGTTTTTT. Its protein is CASSLWAGVGTGELFF.

The CDR3 bases are TGTGCCAGCAAGCCGGGTATCTACGAGCAGTACTTC. Its translation: CASKPGIYEQYF. The rearrangement joins TRBV2 to TRBJ2-7; no firm D call. Germline V gene lookup returns CDR1 SNHLY and CDR2 FYNNEI. This CDR3 comprises 12 residues. The V end was cut by 7 bases, the J end by 3 bases, with 10 bases between.

V gene TRBV7-3 combines with J gene TRBJ1-1; possibly TRBD1 for D (6 bases). Trimming removed 6 bases from V and 10 bases from J, with 24 bases in between. The CDR3 sequence is 15 residues long. In germline, CDR1 is SGHTA, CDR2 FQGTGA. The CDR3 loop reads CASRPTGQPQSSAFF. The DNA of the CDR3 is TGTGCCAGCAGACCCACGGGACAACCACAAAGCTCAGCTTTCTTT.

The chain recombines TRBV19 with TRBJ2-3; D uncertain. The length of the CDR3 is 14 residues. Germline CDR1 reads LNHDA; CDR2 reads SQIVND (reference sequence). With 5 bases removed from V and 5 bases from J, the gap between germline ends came to 14 bases. The CDR3 sequence is CASSGPGLVDTQYF. CDR3 sequence (DNA): TGTGCCAGTAGTGGTCCGGGTCTCGTAGATACGCAGTATTTT.

This clone was detected only once. The chain uses TRBV18 and TRBJ2-3; 8 bases agree with TRBD2. CDR3 size: 16 residues. The V segment lost 4 bases and the J segment 4 bases; nucleotides outside the gene matches: 10. Germline values: CDR1 KGHSH, CDR2 LQKENI. CDR3 amino acids: CASSRETSVQADTQYF. The CDR3, as DNA: TGTGCCAGCTCACGGGAGACTAGCGTTCAGGCAGATACGCAGTATTTT.

The rearrangement joins TRBV7-2 to TRBJ1-2, with D perhaps TRBD1 (5 bases). Germline V gene data show CDR1 as SGHTA and CDR2 as FQGNSA. The CDR3 spans 16 residues. Trimming pared 1 base from V and 8 bases from J, leaving 20 bases between. The CDR3 spells CASSLVPGLGVDGYTF. For the CDR3, the DNA is TGTGCCAGCAGCTTAGTCCCAGGGTTGGGGGTAGACGGCTACACCTTC.

This clone was seen a handful of times. J is TRBJ2-7 and V is TRBV30; 10 nucleotides align to TRBD1. V gave up 4 bases and J gave up 4 bases; unmatched junction bases: 4. Germline-derived CDR1 and CDR2 are GTSNPN and SVGIG (reference sequence). CDR3 length equals 13 residues. CDR3 loop: CAWKGTGDYEQYF. CDR3 sequence (DNA): TGTGCCTGGAAGGGGACAGGGGATTACGAGCAGTACTTC.

This clone was seen a single time. J is TRBJ1-2 and V is TRBV30; 9 nucleotides line up with TRBD1. This CDR3 spans 13 amino acids. Germline V gives CDR1 GTSNPN, CDR2 SVGIG (reference sequence). V lost 1 base and J lost 8; bases outside the gene matches: 5. The CDR3 is CAWSGGQGRGYTF. DNA of the CDR3: TGTGCCTGGAGTGGGGGACAGGGCCGCGGCTACACCTTC.

The chain is built from TRBV19 and TRBJ2-2, with 9 bases matching TRBD2. The CDR3 extends over 15 amino acids. V gave up 7 bases and J gave up 2 bases; unmatched junction bases: 5. Looked up from germline, CDR1 is LNHDA and CDR2 is SQIVND (reference sequence). Here the CDR3 reads CASTKREVNTGELFF. DNA for the CDR3: TGTGCCAGTACTAAGCGGGAGGTCAACACCGGGGAGCTGTTTTTT.

V usage is TRBV5-4 and J usage is TRBJ1-4, with D uncertain. Germline V gene sequence: CDR1 SGHNT, CDR2 YYREEE (reference sequence). The germline V and J ends were trimmed by 0 bases and 0 bases, with 6 bases remaining between them. The CDR3 is 15 residues long. This CDR3 is CASSLDSATNEKLFF. The CDR3 region has the DNA TGTGCCAGCAGCTTGGACAGCGCAACTAATGAAAAACTGTTTTTT.

V usage is TRBV2 and J usage is TRBJ1-1; D uncertain. Germline CDR1 SNHLY, CDR2 FYNNEI. The V gene lost 0 bases and the J gene lost 3 bases, with 14 bases spanning the gap. CDR3 length: 16 amino acids. This chain's CDR3 is CASSEASGMVDTEAFF. As DNA, the CDR3 is TGTGCCAGCAGTGAAGCGTCCGGGATGGTGGACACTGAAGCTTTCTTT.

V and J are TRBV29-1 and TRBJ2-7; tentative D call: TRBD1 (6 bases). The V end lost 0 bases, the J end lost 3 bases, and 12 bases lay between the germline ends. The CDR3 extends over 14 amino acids. Germline values: CDR1 SQVTM, CDR2 ANQGSEA. CDR3 sequence: CSVEDQDSGYEQYF. CDR3 nucleotide sequence: TGCAGCGTTGAAGATCAGGACAGTGGCTACGAGCAGTACTTC.

The rearrangement joins TRBV5-4 to TRBJ2-1, with D maybe TRBD1 (5 bases). Trimming pared 7 bases from V and 4 bases from J, leaving 18 bases between. Germline CDR1 is SGHNT and CDR2 is YYREEE (reference sequence). The CDR3 sequence is 15 residues long. The CDR3 region is CASCPRGQGYNEQFF. The CDR3 region has the DNA TGTGCCAGCTGCCCGCGTGGGCAGGGTTACAATGAGCAGTTCTTC.